This T cell receptor (beta chain) was profiled in a study of cytomegalovirus exposure and HLA in healthy donors. Overall study results and limits: Earlier analysis yielded a pattern in which most TCR beta V segments were productive about 90% or about 30% of the time. Apart from CMV serostatus, no immune exposure information was available. Reported results showed that the classifier diagnosed cytomegalovirus status with high specificity and sensitivity. Later, an analysis showed that TCR beta chains associated with HLA were more clonally expanded than others that were equally common.

Turning to this clone: Antigen unknown.

The V end lost 2 bases, the J end lost 2 bases, and 10 bases lay between the germline ends. CDR1 and CDR2 (germline): SNHLY, FYNNEI. CDR3 length equals 16 residues. 13 Jbeta primers and 60 Vbeta primers were used for the PCR. The protocol was immunoSEQ multiplex PCR, while the TCRdb copy is restricted to in-frame clones and leaves out a portion. The data contain 170,000 or so clones, 60% to 85% of them seen just once; the ten biggest clones take up 2.5% to 4%. The sequence came from a woman aged 50 to 60 in good health and CMV-seropositive. The sample was PBMCs. The chain links TRBV2 to TRBJ2-6; D call uncertain. The CDR3 is CASSEFSSAGANVLTF. The CDR3, as DNA: TGTGCCAGCAGTGAATTCTCCTCCGCTGGGGCCAACGTCCTGACTTTC.